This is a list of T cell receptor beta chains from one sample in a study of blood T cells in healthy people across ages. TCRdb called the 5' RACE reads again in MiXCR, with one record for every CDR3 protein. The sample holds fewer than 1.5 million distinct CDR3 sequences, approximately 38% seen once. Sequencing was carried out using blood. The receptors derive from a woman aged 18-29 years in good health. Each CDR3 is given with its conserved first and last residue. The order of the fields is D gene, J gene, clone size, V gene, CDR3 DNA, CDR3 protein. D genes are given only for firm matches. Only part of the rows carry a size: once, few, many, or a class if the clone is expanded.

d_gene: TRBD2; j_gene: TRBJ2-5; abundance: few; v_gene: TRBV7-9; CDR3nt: TGTGCCAGCAGGGGACGGGGGGGCCAAGAGACCCAGTACTTC; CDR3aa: CASRGRGGQETQYF
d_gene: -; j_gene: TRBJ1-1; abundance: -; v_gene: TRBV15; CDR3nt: TGTGCCACCAGCAGGAGGCTAGGGGAGAACACTGAAGCTTTCTTT; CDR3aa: CATSRRLGENTEAFF
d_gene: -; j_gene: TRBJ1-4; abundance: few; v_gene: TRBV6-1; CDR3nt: TGTGCCAGCAGTGAGGGACTTGGTTCACAGGGTGCAAAACTGTTTTTT; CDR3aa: CASSEGLGSQGAKLFF
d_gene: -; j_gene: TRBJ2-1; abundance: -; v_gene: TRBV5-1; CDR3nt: TGCGCCAGCAGCTTGTATTCAGCCACGGGCAATGAGCAGTTCTTC; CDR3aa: CASSLYSATGNEQFF
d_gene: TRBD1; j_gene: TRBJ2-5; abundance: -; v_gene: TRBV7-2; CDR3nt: TGTGCCAGCAGCGTACAGGGGCCACCAACGACCCAGTACTTC; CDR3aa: CASSVQGPPTTQYF
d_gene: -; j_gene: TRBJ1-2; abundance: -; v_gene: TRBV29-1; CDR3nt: TGCAGCGTTGATCCGGGTTATGGCTACACCTTC; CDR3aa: CSVDPGYGYTF
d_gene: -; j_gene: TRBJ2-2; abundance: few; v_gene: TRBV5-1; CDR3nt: TGCGCCAGCAGCTCTGGGGTCGGTCCCGCGAACACCGGGGAGCTGTTTTTT; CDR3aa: CASSSGVGPANTGELFF
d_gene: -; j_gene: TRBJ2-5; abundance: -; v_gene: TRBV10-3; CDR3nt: TGTGTCATCAGTGATTCGGCGTACCAAGAGACCCAGTACTTC; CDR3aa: CVISDSAYQETQYF
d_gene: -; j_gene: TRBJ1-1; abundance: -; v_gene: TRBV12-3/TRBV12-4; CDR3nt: TGTGCCAGCAGTTTTCCGGGCAGAAGGACTGAAGCTTTCTTT; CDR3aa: CASSFPGRRTEAFF
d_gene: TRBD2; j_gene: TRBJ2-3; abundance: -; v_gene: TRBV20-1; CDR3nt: TGCAGTGCTACTAGCGGATCTAGCACAGATACGCAGTATTTT; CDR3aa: CSATSGSSTDTQYF
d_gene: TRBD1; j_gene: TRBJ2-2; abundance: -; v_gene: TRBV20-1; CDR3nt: TGCAGTGCTGGACAGGGGGCGAACACCGGGGAGCTGTTTTTT; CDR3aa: CSAGQGANTGELFF
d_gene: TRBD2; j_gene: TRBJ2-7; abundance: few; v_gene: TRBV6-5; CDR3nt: TGTGCCAGCAGTTACTCCGGGACTAGACCCAATGAGCAGTACTTC; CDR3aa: CASSYSGTRPNEQYF
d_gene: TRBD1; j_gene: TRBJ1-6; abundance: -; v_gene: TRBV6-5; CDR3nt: TGTGCCAGCAGTTTACTGCCCGGGACAGTGAGCTCCTATAATTCACCCCTCCACTTT; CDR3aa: CASSLLPGTVSSYNSPLHF
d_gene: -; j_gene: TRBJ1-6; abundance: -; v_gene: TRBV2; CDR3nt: TGTGCCAGCAATGAGGACAGTATAAACTCACCCCTCCACTTT; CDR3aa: CASNEDSINSPLHF
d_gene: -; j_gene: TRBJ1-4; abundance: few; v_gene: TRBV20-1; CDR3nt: TGCAGTGCTAGAGATAGCCGAAGCGAAAAACTGTTTTTT; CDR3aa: CSARDSRSEKLFF
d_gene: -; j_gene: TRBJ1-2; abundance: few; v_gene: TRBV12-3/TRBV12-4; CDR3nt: TGTGCCAGCAGTGACAGGTTCTTAAACTATGGCTACACCTTC; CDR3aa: CASSDRFLNYGYTF
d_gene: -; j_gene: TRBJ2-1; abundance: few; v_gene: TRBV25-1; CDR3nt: TGTGCCAGCAGTGGGGCATTGTCGAAGACGAGCTCCTACAATGAGCAGTTCTTC; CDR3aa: CASSGALSKTSSYNEQFF
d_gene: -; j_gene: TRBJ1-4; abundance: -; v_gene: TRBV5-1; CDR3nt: TGCGCCAGCAGCTTGAACGGACCTAATGAAAAACTGTTTTTT; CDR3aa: CASSLNGPNEKLFF
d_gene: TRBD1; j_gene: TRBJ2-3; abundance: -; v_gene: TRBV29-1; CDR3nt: TGCAGCGTTGGGGGACAGGGAGATACGCAGTATTTT; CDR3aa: CSVGGQGDTQYF
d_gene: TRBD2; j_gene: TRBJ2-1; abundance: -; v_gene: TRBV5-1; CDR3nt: TGCGCCAGCAGCTTTCTGACTAGCGGGGGATCGGAGCAGTTCTTC; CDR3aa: CASSFLTSGGSEQFF
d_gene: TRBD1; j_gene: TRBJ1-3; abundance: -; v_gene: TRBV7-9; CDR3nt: TGTGCCAGCACGGACAGGGGGGGAAACACCATATATTTT; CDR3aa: CASTDRGGNTIYF
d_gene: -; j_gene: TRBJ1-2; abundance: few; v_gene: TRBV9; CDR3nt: TGTGCCAGCAGCGCAGCAGGGACCTATGGCTACACCTTC; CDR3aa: CASSAAGTYGYTF
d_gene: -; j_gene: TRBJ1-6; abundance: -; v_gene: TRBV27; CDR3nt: TGTGCCAGCAGTTTCGGACAAGGGAGATACTCACCCCTCCACTTT; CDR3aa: CASSFGQGRYSPLHF
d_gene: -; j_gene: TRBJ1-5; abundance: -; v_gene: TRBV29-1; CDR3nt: TGCAGCGGTGTCGGCCAGGGATTCCAGCATTTT; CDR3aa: CSGVGQGFQHF
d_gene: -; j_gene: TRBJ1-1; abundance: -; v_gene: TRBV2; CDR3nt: TGTGCCAGCAGTGAACATAGTGGGGCAGCTGAAGCTTTCTTT; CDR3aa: CASSEHSGAAEAFF
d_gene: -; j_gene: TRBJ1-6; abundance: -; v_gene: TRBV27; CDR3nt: TGTGCCAGCGGATCCAGGGAAAGCTATAATTCACCCCTCCACTTT; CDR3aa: CASGSRESYNSPLHF
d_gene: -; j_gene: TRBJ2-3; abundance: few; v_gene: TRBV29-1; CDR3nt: TGCAGCGTTGAAGAGGGTATGGGCACAGATACGCAGTATTTT; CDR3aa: CSVEEGMGTDTQYF
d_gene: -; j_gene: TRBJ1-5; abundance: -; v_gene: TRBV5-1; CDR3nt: TGCGCCAGCAGCTCCTGGGGGTCACAGGGAGAGCCCCAGCATTTT; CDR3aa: CASSSWGSQGEPQHF
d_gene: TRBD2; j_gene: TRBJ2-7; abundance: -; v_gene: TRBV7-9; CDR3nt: TGTGCCAGCAGCTCGTACGGGACTAGCGGGGCCTCCTACGAGCAGTACTTC; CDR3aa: CASSSYGTSGASYEQYF
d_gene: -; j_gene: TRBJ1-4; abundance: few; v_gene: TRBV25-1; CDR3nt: TGTGCCAGCAGCCCCTCCGCAGGAACTAATGAAAAACTGTTTTTT; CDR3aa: CASSPSAGTNEKLFF
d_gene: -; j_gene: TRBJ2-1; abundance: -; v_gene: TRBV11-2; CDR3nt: TGTGCCAGCAGCTTAGTGTGGCGGGCCAGGGGCGATGAGCAGTTCTTC; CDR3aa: CASSLVWRARGDEQFF
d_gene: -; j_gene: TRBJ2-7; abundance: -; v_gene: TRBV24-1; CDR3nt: TGTGCCAAAACCGGGGGAGCAGGTATTGTCGAGCAGTACTTC; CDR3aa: CAKTGGAGIVEQYF
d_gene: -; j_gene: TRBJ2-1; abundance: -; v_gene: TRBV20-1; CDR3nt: TGCAGTTCTACAAGCACGCAGACCTACGAGCAGTTCTTC; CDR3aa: CSSTSTQTYEQFF
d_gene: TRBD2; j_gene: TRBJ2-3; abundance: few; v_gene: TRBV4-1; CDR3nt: TGCGCCAGCAGCCAAGATGGTGCGGGAGGCCGGACAGATACGCAGTATTTT; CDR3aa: CASSQDGAGGRTDTQYF
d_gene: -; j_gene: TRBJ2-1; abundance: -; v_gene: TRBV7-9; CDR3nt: TGTGCCAGCAGCCAGGCTGAAGCCAATGAGCAGTTCTTC; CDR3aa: CASSQAEANEQFF
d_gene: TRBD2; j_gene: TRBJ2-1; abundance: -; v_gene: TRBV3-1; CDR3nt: TGTGCCAGCAGCCACACTGAGCGGGGGACCTCCTACAATGAGCAGTTCTTC; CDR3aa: CASSHTERGTSYNEQFF
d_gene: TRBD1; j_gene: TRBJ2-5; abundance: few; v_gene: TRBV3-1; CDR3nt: TGTGCCAGCAGCCAAGCGGACAGGGGGCACAATGAGCAGTACTTC; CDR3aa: CASSQADRGHNEQYF
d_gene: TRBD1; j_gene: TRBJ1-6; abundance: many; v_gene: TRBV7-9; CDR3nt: TGTGCCAGCAGCTTAGCGGGACAGGGGAGTTCACCCCTCCACTTT; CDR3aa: CASSLAGQGSSPLHF
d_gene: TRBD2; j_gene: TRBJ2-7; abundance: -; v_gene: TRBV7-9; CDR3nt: TGTGCGGCCGGCGGGAGTCTAGACGAGCAGTACTTC; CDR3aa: CAAGGSLDEQYF
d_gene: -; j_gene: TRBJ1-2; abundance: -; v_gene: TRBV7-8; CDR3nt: TGTGCCAGCAGCTTGGGGCCGGTTGGCCCAAACTATGGCTACACCTTC; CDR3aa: CASSLGPVGPNYGYTF
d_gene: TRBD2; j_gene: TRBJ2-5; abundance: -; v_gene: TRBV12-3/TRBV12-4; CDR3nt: TGTGCCAGCAGACGGACTAGCGGGGGCTTGACCCAGTACTTC; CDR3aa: CASRRTSGGLTQYF
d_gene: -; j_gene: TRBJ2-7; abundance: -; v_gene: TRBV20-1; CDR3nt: TGCAGTGCTAGAGGCCCACAGGTTTCGACCTACGAGCAGTACTTC; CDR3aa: CSARGPQVSTYEQYF
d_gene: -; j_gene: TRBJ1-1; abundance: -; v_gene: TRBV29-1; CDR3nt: TGCAGCGTTGCCGAGAACACTGAAGCTTTCTTT; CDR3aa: CSVAENTEAFF
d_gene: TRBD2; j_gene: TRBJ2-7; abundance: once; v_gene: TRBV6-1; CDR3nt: TGTGCCAGCAGTGAACTAGCGGCCTACAATGAGCAGTACTTC; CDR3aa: CASSELAAYNEQYF
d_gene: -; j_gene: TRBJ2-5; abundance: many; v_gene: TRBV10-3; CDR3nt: TGTGCCATCAGTGAGACTTCTATCGGTCGGTTGGAGACCCAGTACTTC; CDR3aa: CAISETSIGRLETQYF
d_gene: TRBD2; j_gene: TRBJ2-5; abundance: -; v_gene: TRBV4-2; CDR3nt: TGTGCCAGCAGCCAAGAATATACCAGCGGGAGACAGACCCAGTACTTC; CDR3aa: CASSQEYTSGRQTQYF
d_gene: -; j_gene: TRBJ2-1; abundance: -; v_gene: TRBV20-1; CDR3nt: TGCAGTGCTAGGACGGGACTGGGGACCTACAATGAGCAGTTCTTC; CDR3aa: CSARTGLGTYNEQFF
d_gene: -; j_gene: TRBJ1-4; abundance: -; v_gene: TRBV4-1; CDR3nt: TGCGCCAGCAGCCAAGACCCTCCCCTGATAAGAGAAAAACTGTTTTTT; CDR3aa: CASSQDPPLIREKLFF
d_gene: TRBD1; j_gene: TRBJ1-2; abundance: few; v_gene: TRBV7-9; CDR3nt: TGTGCCAGCAGCGGGGCCCTAATACAGGGGAATGGCTACACCTTC; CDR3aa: CASSGALIQGNGYTF
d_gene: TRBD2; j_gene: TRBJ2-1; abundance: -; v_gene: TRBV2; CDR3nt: TGTGCCAGCAGTTGGCGACTAGCGGGGGGCACGCGCGGTGAGCAGTTCTTC; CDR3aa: CASSWRLAGGTRGEQFF